Below, 31 T cell receptor beta chains from the same sample are listed, as sequenced in a study of human T cells and chemical hapten exposure. One entry per CDR3 protein, called by TCRdb with MiXCR from the RACE reads. The sample comprises some 79,000 distinct CDR3 sequences, less than 11% of which are singletons, and around 5% rests with the top ten. Time point defined: patch test 2, 6 weeks after DPC sensitization. Treatment in this sample: therapeutic diphenylcyclopropenone sensitization with weekly scalp DPC. The material sequenced was whole blood, taken in connection with sensitization to the hapten diphenylcyclopropenone (DPC). These receptors were obtained from a woman aged 45-65 years with alopecia areata. Some clones in this sample may be carry-over from other donors' samples.

This clonotype was observed a handful of times. This sequence joins TRBV30 and TRBJ2-1; TRBD2 aligns across 15 bases. The CDR3 is 16 amino acids. CDR1 and CDR2 (germline): GTSNPN, SVGIG (reference sequence). V dropped 5 bases and J dropped 7; count of bases not matched to a gene: 9. CDR3 sequence: CAWDPGTSGRWNEQFF. The DNA of the CDR3 is TGTGCCTGGGACCCTGGGACTAGCGGGAGGTGGAATGAGCAGTTCTTC.

This clonotype was observed a few times. The chain is built from TRBV5-4 and TRBJ1-2; possible D gene TRBD1, 6 bases. Germline V gives CDR1 SGHNT, CDR2 YYREEE (reference sequence). Trimming cost V 0 bases and J 4 bases, with 13 bases left between them. The CDR3 loop spans 15 amino acids. The CDR3 region has the DNA TGTGCCAGCAGCTTGGGCACAGGGCTGCTCTATGGCTACACCTTC. This codes for CASSLGTGLLYGYTF.

The count of this clonotype is one. CDR3 sequence (DNA): TGTGCCATCAGCGACAGGGGCTATGAGCAGTTCTTC. Residues: CAISDRGYEQFF. The chain has TRBV10-3 and TRBJ2-1, with 8 bases fitting TRBD1. V trimming: 6 bases; J trimming: 8 bases; junction bases outside the gene matches: 3. CDR1 is ENHRY and CDR2 is SYGVKD in the germline V gene. The CDR3 covers 12 residues.

This clonotype has only one observation. This chain links TRBV11-1 with TRBJ2-7; 9 positions match TRBD1. There are 14 residues in the CDR3. Germline V gives CDR1 SGHAT, CDR2 FQDESV (reference sequence). V lost 8 bases and J lost 3; bases outside the gene matches: 8. The CDR3 DNA follows: TGTGCCAGCGGCGGACAGGGGCAATACTACGAGCAGTACTTC. Its protein is CASGGQGQYYEQYF.

This clonotype has just a few counts. V and J are TRBV6-5 and TRBJ1-5; D remains unclear. This CDR3 comprises 14 residues. In germline, CDR1 is MNHEY, CDR2 SVGAGI. Trimming shortened V by 6 bases and J by 2 bases, and 11 bases separated the two germline ends. The CDR3 DNA reads TGTGCCAGCAGCTTTCACAGCGGCAATCAGCCCCAGCATTTT. Protein product: CASSFHSGNQPQHF.

The table lists this clonotype with many counts. This rearrangement joins TRBV18 to TRBJ2-6, with D uncertain. Per germline, CDR1 KGHSH and CDR2 LQKENI. Trimming took 2 bases from V and 0 from J, leaving 5 bases between them. The CDR3 runs to 15 residues. CDR3 in amino acids: CASSPTSSGANVLTF. CDR3 sequence (DNA): TGTGCCAGCTCACCAACGAGCTCTGGGGCCAACGTCCTGACTTTC.

This clonotype occurred many times. The chain joins TRBV19 to TRBJ2-1, with TRBD1 matching 10 bases. The CDR3 is made up of 17 amino acids. Germline V gives CDR1 LNHDA, CDR2 SQIVND (reference sequence). With V trimmed by 3 bases and J by 4 bases, 9 bases remained unmatched. The CDR3 coding sequence is TGTGCCAGTAGTATGCAAGGACAGGGGGACCCTTACAATGAGCAGTTCTTC. Its translation: CASSMQGQGDPYNEQFF.

The rearrangement links TRBV20-1 to TRBJ1-6; no firm D call. This CDR3 spans 8 amino acids. Trimming pared 5 bases from V and 10 bases from J, leaving 0 bases between. CDR1 is DFQATT, CDR2 SNEGSKA, per germline (reference sequence). The CDR3 protein is CSASPLHF. CDR3 bases: TGCAGTGCTTCACCCCTCCACTTT.

J is TRBJ2-1 and V is TRBV5-1; TRBD1 agrees at 7 bases. This CDR3 region has 16 residues. Trimming cost V 0 bases and J 5 bases; bases outside gene matches: 8. Germline-derived CDR1 and CDR2 are SGHRS and YFSETQ. Here the CDR3 DNA reads TGCGCCAGCAGCTTGGAGGGGGCCACCTTTAACAATGAGCAGTTCTTC. Its translation: CASSLEGATFNNEQFF.

In this sample, this clonotype turned up many times. The chain has TRBV20-1 and TRBJ2-4, with TRBD2 matching 10 bases. V shed 0 bases, J shed 14 bases, and the junction held 7 bases outside the gene matches. The CDR3 extends over 13 amino acids. The V gene's germline CDR1 is DFQATT and CDR2 SNEGSKA (reference sequence). DNA for the CDR3: TGCAGTGCTAGAGATTTCAGCGGGAGGGCGGAGTACTTC. It is translated as CSARDFSGRAEYF.

On this clonotype itself: This could be a read error, since a much larger clone is one nucleotide away. CDR3 nucleotide sequence: TGTGCCAGCAGTCCAATGACAGGTGCGGATGAAAAACTGTTTTTT. It specifies CASSPMTGADEKLFF. V and J are TRBV6-6 and TRBJ1-4; tentatively, D is TRBD1 (6 bases). V dropped 5 bases and J dropped 6 bases, with 16 bases sitting between them. Germline-derived CDR1 and CDR2 are MNHNY and SVGAGI (reference sequence). CDR3 length equals 15 residues.

This chain links TRBV9 with TRBJ1-2; a weak D match, TRBD1 (5 bases). The ends were cut back, 0 bases at V and 6 bases at J, with 6 bases in the middle. CDR3 length equals 12 residues. Germline V gene lookup returns CDR1 SGDLS and CDR2 YYNGEE. In DNA, the CDR3 is TGTGCCAGCAGCGTAGGAGGGGATGGCTACACCTTC. Its translation: CASSVGGDGYTF.

The sample holds many counts of this clonotype. This chain connects TRBV12-3 or TRBV12-4 to TRBJ1-3; D call uncertain. Between the trimmed V and J ends, which lost 3 bases and 2 bases, there was a span of 11 bases. This CDR3 is built from 15 residues. The CDR3 nucleotides read TGTGCCAGCAGTTTTCGGGCAGGACCTGGAAACACCATATATTTT. It translates to CASSFRAGPGNTIYF.

The chain is built from TRBV7-6 and TRBJ2-7; possible D gene TRBD1, 5 bases. Trimming took 0 bases from V and 5 from J, leaving 14 bases between them. Per germline, CDR1 SGHVS and CDR2 FNYEAQ. This CDR3 spans 15 amino acids. The CDR3 is CASSLAGRGFDEQYF. Written as DNA, the CDR3 is TGTGCCAGCAGCTTAGCGGGAAGGGGTTTCGACGAGCAGTACTTC.

This clonotype was detected many times. The chain is built from TRBV11-2 and TRBJ2-3; D is undetermined. The CDR3 runs to 17 residues. V was clipped by 0 bases and J by 3 bases, with 16 bases between them. Germline V gene lookup returns CDR1 SGHAT and CDR2 FQNNGV. This chain's CDR3 is CASSLERSWGLTDTQYF. The CDR3 DNA reads as TGTGCCAGCAGCTTAGAAAGGTCGTGGGGTTTGACAGATACGCAGTATTTT.

This CDR3 reads CASSYPLSKIQYF. The CDR3 nucleotides are TGTGCCAGCAGTTACCCTCTATCTAAAATACAGTACTTC. The chain combines TRBV28 with TRBJ2-4; D gene unclear. Germline CDR1 is MDHEN and CDR2 is SYDVKM. V lost 4 bases and J lost 13, with 17 bases in between. This CDR3 spans 13 amino acids.

The DNA of the CDR3 is TGTGCCAGCATAGACTGGAACTACGAGCAGTACTTC. Protein: CASIDWNYEQYF. This rearrangement joins TRBV2 to TRBJ2-7, with unresolved D. This CDR3 contains 12 residues. The V and J ends lost 7 bases and 3 bases respectively, with 10 bases between them. Germline loops: CDR1 SNHLY, CDR2 FYNNEI.

This clonotype has a count of ten or more. This chain uses TRBV7-9 with TRBJ2-5; D unresolved. The V end was cut by 5 bases, the J end by 0 bases, with 16 bases between. This CDR3 region has 16 residues. CDR1 and CDR2 (germline): SEHNR, FQNEAQ (reference sequence). The CDR3: CASSLRARMDQETQYF. As DNA, the CDR3 is TGTGCCAGCAGCCTCCGAGCCAGGATGGACCAAGAGACCCAGTACTTC.

This clonotype showed up just a few times. V usage is TRBV2 and J usage is TRBJ2-1; no firm D call. V lost 3 bases and J 6 bases, leaving 6 bases between the germline ends. Germline V gives CDR1 SNHLY, CDR2 FYNNEI. This CDR3 region has 12 residues. The CDR3 here is CASSEWGNEQFF. CDR3 DNA sequence: TGTGCCAGCAGTGAGTGGGGCAATGAGCAGTTCTTC.

This clonotype has only a few counts. CDR3 DNA sequence: TGTGCCACCAGCAGGAAGACAGGGGATCAGTTCTTC. Amino acid sequence: CATSRKTGDQFF. This chain joins TRBV15 and TRBJ2-1, with 8 bases identical to TRBD1. V dropped 3 bases and J dropped 13; count of bases not matched to a gene: 5. Per germline, CDR1 LNHNV and CDR2 YYDKDF (reference sequence). This CDR3 has 12 residues.

This clonotype was detected only a few times. J is TRBJ2-7 and V is TRBV13, with D perhaps matching TRBD1 or TRBD2 (5 bases each). The CDR3 is 17 residues long. CDR1 is PRHDT, CDR2 FYEKMQ, per germline (reference sequence). Between the trimmed V and J ends, which lost 1 base and 1 base, there was a span of 17 bases. Here the CDR3 reads CASSLESRQRTSYEQYF. CDR3 nucleotides: TGTGCCAGCAGCTTAGAGTCGCGACAGCGGACTTCCTACGAGCAGTACTTC.

This clonotype was recorded many times. The V and J genes are TRBV18 and TRBJ2-4, with no clear D. V was shortened by 0 bases and J by 0 bases, with 12 bases between the two germline ends. The CDR3 totals 17 residues. Germline V CDR1 and CDR2: KGHSH, LQKENI. The CDR3 nucleotides read TGTGCCAGCTCACCACCTCGCCCACCCGGAGCCAAAAACATTCAGTACTTC. It yields the protein CASSPPRPPGAKNIQYF.

This clonotype came up many times. This chain links TRBV7-8 with TRBJ1-5; TRBD1 matches 7 bases. The germline gives CDR1 SGHVS, CDR2 FQNEAQ. This CDR3 has 15 amino acids. The trim removed 1 base at V and 7 bases at J, leaving 7 bases unmatched. CDR3 sequence (DNA): TGTGCCAGCAGCTTAGACGGAGGGGGCAGCCAGCCCCAGCATTTT. Translating it yields CASSLDGGGSQPQHF.

The sample holds many counts of this clonotype. The chain couples TRBV11-2 to TRBJ2-7, with no clear D. Germline CDR1 reads SGHAT; CDR2 reads FQNNGV. The CDR3 has 14 residues. V was cut by 1 base and J by 2 bases, with 9 bases left in between. The CDR3 region has the DNA TGTGCCAGCAGCTTAGCCTTGGCCCCCTACGAGCAGTACTTC. Amino acid sequence: CASSLALAPYEQYF. Full variable domain (missing parts from reference TRBV11-2 and TRBJ2-7): EAGVAQSPRYKIIEKRQSVAFWCNPISGHATLYWYQQILGQGPKLLIQFQNNGVVDDSQLPKDRFSAERLKGVDSTLKIQPAKLEDSAVYLCASSLALAPYEQYFGPGTRLTVT.

This clonotype appeared many times. The chain is built from TRBV12-3 or TRBV12-4 and TRBJ1-5, with TRBD1 matching over 7 bases. The CDR3 runs 15 residues. V shed 5 bases and J 2 bases; nucleotides not matched to a gene: 6. CDR3 bases: TGTGCCAGCAGTGTATTCACAGGGGGCAATCAGCCCCAGCATTTT. Amino acids: CASSVFTGGNQPQHF.

The rearrangement joins TRBV28 to TRBJ1-3; TRBD1 matches 11 bases. The J segment lost 2 bases and the V segment lost 6 bases, leaving 6 bases of the junction unmatched. The germline CDR1 and CDR2 sequences are MDHEN and SYDVKM. The CDR3 is 16 amino acids. DNA of the CDR3: TGTGCCAGCAGGGTCGCGGGACAGGGGGCTGGAAACACCATATATTTT. It specifies CASRVAGQGAGNTIYF.

This chain joins TRBV12-5 and TRBJ2-1; D remains unclear. Germline assignment: CDR1 LGHNT and CDR2 FRNRAP. The CDR3 is made up of 12 amino acids. Between the trimmed V and J ends, which lost 3 bases and 10 bases, there was a span of 10 bases. This chain's CDR3 is CASGFELGEQFF. Here the CDR3 DNA reads TGTGCTAGTGGTTTTGAATTAGGGGAGCAGTTCTTC.

The V call is TRBV28, the J call TRBJ2-1; 7 nucleotides align to TRBD1. The germline gives CDR1 MDHEN, CDR2 SYDVKM. V was clipped by 6 bases and J by 8 bases; unmatched bases: 4. The CDR3 has 12 residues. The CDR3, as DNA: TGTGCCAGCAGATGGACAGGCGATGAGCAGTTCTTC. Amino acid sequence: CASRWTGDEQFF.

This clonotype was detected ten times or more. The chain uses TRBV9 and TRBJ2-2; no clear D gene. Germline V gene sequence: CDR1 SGDLS, CDR2 YYNGEE. The CDR3 is 14 amino acids. The V end was cut by 0 bases, the J end by 4 bases, with 7 bases between. This CDR3 is CASSVGQPTGELFF. The CDR3 DNA follows: TGTGCCAGCAGCGTAGGTCAACCCACCGGGGAGCTGTTTTTT.

This clonotype appeared a few times. The J gene is TRBJ2-1, the V gene TRBV5-4; 8 bases agree with TRBD1. CDR1 SGHNT and CDR2 YYREEE come from the germline V gene (reference sequence). CDR3 length equals 14 residues. V lost 3 bases to trimming and J lost 2 bases; unmatched junction nucleotides: 1. The CDR3 sequence: CASSSGQAYNEQFF. The CDR3 bases are TGTGCCAGCAGCTCGGGACAGGCCTACAATGAGCAGTTCTTC.

The J gene is TRBJ2-5, the V gene TRBV10-1, with D unclear. In germline, CDR1 is WNHNN, CDR2 SYGVQD (reference sequence). The length of the CDR3 is 13 residues. The ends were cut back, 3 bases at V and 5 bases at J, with 10 bases in the middle. The CDR3 sequence: CASSDAVRETQYF. The CDR3 coding sequence is TGCGCCAGCAGTGACGCGGTTCGGGAGACCCAGTACTTC.